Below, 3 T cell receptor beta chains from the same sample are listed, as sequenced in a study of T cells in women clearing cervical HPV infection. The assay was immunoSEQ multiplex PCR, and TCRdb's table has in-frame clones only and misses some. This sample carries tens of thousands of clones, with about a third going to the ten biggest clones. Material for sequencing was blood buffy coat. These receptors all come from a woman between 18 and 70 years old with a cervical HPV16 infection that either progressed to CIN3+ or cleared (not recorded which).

Incomplete CDR3 DNA: TGTGCCAGCAGCCCACTAGCGTCCGAG. Its translation is CASSPLASE. Given in full, the CDR3 is CASSPLASEQYF. This sequence joins TRBV11-3 and TRBJ2-7, with 7 positions matching TRBD2. Coverage ceases 3 residues before the CDR3 finishes, and the germline J gene fills in the end. V was clipped by 5 bases and J by 6 bases; unmatched bases: 4. The CDR3 contains 12 residues. CDR1 is SGHNT and CDR2 is YENEEA in the germline V gene.

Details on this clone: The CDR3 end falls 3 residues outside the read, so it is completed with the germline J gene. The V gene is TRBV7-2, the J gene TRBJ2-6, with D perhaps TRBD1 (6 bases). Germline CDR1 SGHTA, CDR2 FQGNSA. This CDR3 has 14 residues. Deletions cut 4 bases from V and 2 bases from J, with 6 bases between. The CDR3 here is CASSSGAGANVLTF. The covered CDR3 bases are TGTGCCAGCAGCTCAGGGGCTGGGGCCAACGTC. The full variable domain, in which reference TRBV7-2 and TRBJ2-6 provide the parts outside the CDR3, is GAGVSQSPSNKVTEKGKDVELRCDPISGHTALYWYRQSLGQGLEFLIYFQGNSAPDKSGLPSDRFSAERTGGSVSTLTIQRTQQEDSAVYLCASSSGAGANVLTFGAGSRLTVL.

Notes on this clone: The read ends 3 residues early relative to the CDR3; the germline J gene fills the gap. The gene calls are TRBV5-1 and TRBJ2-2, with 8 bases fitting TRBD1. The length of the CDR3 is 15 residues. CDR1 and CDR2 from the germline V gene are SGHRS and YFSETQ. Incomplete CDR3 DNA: TGCGCCAGCAGACAACCCGGGACAGGACGCGAAAAG. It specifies CASRQPGTGREK. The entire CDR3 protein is CASRQPGTGREKLFF.